This T cell receptor beta chain was identified in a study of a mutant IDH1 vaccine in newly diagnosed glioma. Study background: Vaccination began 4-6 weeks post radiotherapy alone, or with temozolomide cycles. Study-wide results and limits: Researchers report vaccine-induced immune responses in 93.3% of patients. No link was apparently found between pseudoprogression and changes in top peripheral T cell clonotypes.

Remarks on this clone: Antigen: not known.

Measured with immunoSEQ multiplex PCR; TCRdb has only the in-frame clones, and not every one. The data show around 30,000 clones, roughly 78% seen once. Time point denoted: week 35, safety follow-up. Alongside topical imiquimod, each dose of vaccine comprised 300 ug of mutant IDH1 20-mer peptide. In weeks 1, 3, 5, 7, 11, 15, 19 and 23, patients were immunized, eight times in all. The CDR3 length is 18 residues. Germline V gene sequence: CDR1 LNHDA, CDR2 SQIVND (reference sequence). V was pared by 0 bases and J by 2 bases, with 6 bases of the junction left unmatched. The sample in question was PBMCs, obtained from a glioma patient whose treatment included an IDH1 peptide vaccine. This chain uses TRBV19 with TRBJ2-3; 12 nucleotides align to TRBD2. The sequence derives from a man aged 40-49 years with glioma. Some clones in this sample may be carry-over from other donors' samples. In nucleotides, the CDR3 is TGTGCCAGTAGTATAGATCGGACTAGCGGGGAATCCACAGATACGCAGTATTTT. The encoded protein is CASSIDRTSGESTDTQYF.